This T cell receptor (beta chain) derives from a study of T cells in Graves' hyperthyroidism and ophthalmopathy. Clinical Activity Scores of at least 3, NOSPECS grades of at least 4 and durations under 3 months characterized ophthalmopathy patients. Germline-derived CDR1 and CDR2 are SGHTA and FQGNSA. The CDR3 runs to 15 residues. A word on this clonotype: A junction end diverges from the germline sequence, so it may reflect a read error.

What was amplified from RNA transcripts were TCR beta CDR3 regions. The HTBI set primed first-round TCR CDR3 RT-PCR. TCRdb passed the multiplex PCR reads through MiXCR, listing each CDR3 protein once. Of tens of thousands of distinct CDR3 sequences in the sample, 40% to 60% were seen once. This sequence was found in a middle-aged man with Graves' ophthalmopathy. The chain couples TRBV7-2 to TRBJ1-5; no definite D call. Material for sequencing was blood. CDR3 region: CTSSRRGDRNQSQHF. CDR3 coding DNA: TGTACCAGCAGCCGCCGCGGGGATCGTAATCAGTCCCAGCATTTC.